The rows below give T cell receptor beta chains drawn from one sample of a study of cytomegalovirus exposure and HLA in healthy donors. Produced via immunoSEQ multiplex PCR; TCRdb's table is partial and in-frame only. The table shows around 170,000 clones, with roughly 77% occurring only once. Sequenced input: PBMCs. Every receptor here comes from a woman in her twenties or thirties in good health and CMV-seronegative. Each CDR3 is given with its conserved first and last residue. A D gene is named only where the DNA matches it firmly. Clone sizes are given selectively: once, few, many, or a class where the clone is expanded.

d_call	v_call	j_call	clone_size	cdr3_aa	cdr3_nt
-	TRBV7-6	TRBJ2-7	-	CASSPRARARGEQYF	TGTGCCAGCAGCCCCCGCGCCAGGGCTAGGGGGGAGCAGTACTTC
-	TRBV5-5	TRBJ2-3	-	CASSLRDSTDTQYF	TGTGCCAGCAGCCTCCGGGATAGCACAGATACGCAGTATTTT
TRBD1	TRBV18	TRBJ2-3	-	CASSVQGASTDTQYF	TGTGCCAGCTCAGTCCAGGGGGCTAGCACAGATACGCAGTATTTT
TRBD2	TRBV7-6	TRBJ2-3	-	CASSLGLAGGRSTDTQYF	TGTGCCAGCAGCTTAGGGCTAGCGGGGGGGCGAAGCACAGATACGCAGTATTTT
TRBD1	TRBV19	TRBJ1-4	-	CASSPRQGMGEKLFF	TGTGCCAGTAGTCCCCGACAGGGGATGGGCGAAAAACTGTTTTTT
-	TRBV29-1	TRBJ1-5	-	CSASEGNSNQPQHF	TGCAGCGCTTCGGAGGGAAATAGCAATCAGCCCCAGCATTTT
-	TRBV15	TRBJ2-2	-	CATSKEAGEYTGELFF	TGTGCCACCAGCAAAGAAGCAGGGGAGTACACCGGGGAGCTGTTTTTT
-	TRBV5-1	TRBJ1-1	-	CASSLERGYTEAFF	TGCGCCAGCAGCTTGGAGCGGGGATACACTGAAGCTTTCTTT
-	TRBV4-1	TRBJ2-7	-	CASSQGSTVALPYEQYF	TGCGCCAGCAGCCAAGGCTCGACAGTAGCCCTACCCTACGAGCAGTACTTC
TRBD1	TRBV5-1	TRBJ1-2	few	CASSRSGQSDGIYGYTF	TGCGCCAGCAGCCGATCGGGACAGTCGGATGGTATCTATGGCTACACCTTC
TRBD1	TRBV27	TRBJ2-7	-	CASTPGTGSYEQYF	TGTGCCAGCACCCCCGGGACAGGCTCCTACGAGCAGTACTTC
TRBD2	TRBV10-1	TRBJ2-7	once	CASSEELAGAYEQYF	TGCGCCAGCAGTGAAGAACTAGCGGGGGCCTACGAGCAGTACTTC
-	TRBV6-5	TRBJ2-1	-	CASSYGRGGWNEQFF	TGTGCCAGCAGTTACGGGAGGGGGGGCTGGAATGAGCAGTTCTTC
-	TRBV7-2	TRBJ1-5	-	CASSPIFDQPQHF	TGTGCCAGCAGCCCTATCTTCGATCAGCCCCAGCATTTT
TRBD2	TRBV4-3	TRBJ2-4	-	CASSQDHGSLTSGYKNIQYF	TGCGCCAGCAGCCAAGATCACGGGTCTCTGACTAGCGGTTACAAAAACATTCAGTACTTC
TRBD1	TRBV10-3	TRBJ1-1	-	CAISELGAGGTEAFF	TGTGCCATCAGTGAGCTGGGGGCAGGGGGCACTGAAGCTTTCTTT
TRBD1	TRBV7-9	TRBJ2-5	-	CASSLATGHQETQYF	TGTGCCAGCAGCTTAGCGACAGGGCACCAAGAGACCCAGTACTTC
-	TRBV6-4	TRBJ2-1	few	CASSETGTSYNEQFF	TGTGCCAGCAGTGAGACAGGGACTTCCTACAATGAGCAGTTCTTC
TRBD1	TRBV19	TRBJ2-7	-	CASSLSQGATYEQYF	TGTGCCAGTAGTCTTTCACAGGGGGCGACCTACGAGCAGTACTTC
-	TRBV7-2	TRBJ1-1	-	CASSLRASGVAFF	TGTGCCAGCAGCTTAAGGGCCTCAGGGGTGGCTTTCTTT
-	TRBV27	TRBJ2-2	-	CASSLSRRGFGTGELFF	TGTGCCAGCAGTTTATCGAGAAGGGGCTTTGGCACCGGGGAGCTGTTTTTT
-	TRBV25-1	TRBJ2-3	-	CASFSSTDTQYF	TGTGCCAGCTTTTCTAGCACAGATACGCAGTATTTT
TRBD1	TRBV5-1	TRBJ1-3	-	CASSQTGTGGNTIYF	TGCGCCAGCAGCCAGACCGGGACAGGGGGAAACACCATATATTTT
-	TRBV27	TRBJ2-7	-	CASSGLGLSYEQYF	TGTGCCAGCAGTGGACTCGGACTTTCCTACGAGCAGTACTTC
TRBD1	TRBV6-5	TRBJ1-3	once	CASSSTGGSGNTIYF	TGTGCCAGCAGTTCCACAGGGGGATCTGGAAACACCATATATTTT
-	TRBV5-1	TRBJ1-2	-	CASRRNSNAATNYGYTF	TGCGCCAGCAGGCGGAATTCCAACGCGGCGACTAACTATGGCTACACCTTC
TRBD2	TRBV30	TRBJ2-7	-	CAWSRGLAPEQYF	TGTGCCTGGAGTAGGGGACTAGCTCCCGAGCAGTACTTC
TRBD2	TRBV10-2	TRBJ2-1	-	CASSETGGSYNEQFF	TGCGCCAGCAGTGAGACGGGGGGCTCCTACAATGAGCAGTTCTTC
-	TRBV5-1	TRBJ1-1	-	CASSDTTDTEAFF	TGCGCCAGCAGCGATACTACTGACACTGAAGCTTTCTTT
TRBD2	TRBV9	TRBJ2-1	once	CASSVGSSGGKQFF	TGTGCCAGCAGCGTAGGCTCTAGCGGGGGGAAACAGTTCTTC
TRBD2	TRBV10-1	TRBJ2-1	once	CASSLTSANEQFF	TGCGCCAGCAGTCTGACTAGCGCCAATGAGCAGTTCTTC
TRBD1	TRBV7-3	TRBJ2-6	-	CASSSRQGLSGANVLTF	TGTGCCAGCAGCTCCCGACAGGGTCTCTCTGGGGCCAACGTCCTGACTTTC
TRBD2	TRBV7-7	TRBJ2-1	once	CASSLESGGWNEQFF	TGTGCCAGCAGCTTAGAAAGCGGGGGGTGGAATGAGCAGTTCTTC
TRBD2	TRBV9	TRBJ2-7	once	CASSVGGSSGAYEQYF	TGTGCCAGCAGCGTAGGTGGCTCTAGCGGGGCGTACGAGCAGTACTTC
-	TRBV6-1	TRBJ2-3	-	CASSEAAGRGLQDTQYF	TGTGCCAGCAGTGAAGCGGCGGGGCGCGGGTTACAAGATACGCAGTATTTT
-	TRBV6-6	TRBJ2-7	-	CASIRVRGYEQYF	TGTGCCAGCATCCGTGTCCGAGGCTACGAGCAGTACTTC
TRBD1	TRBV25-1	TRBJ1-1	-	CASSELSPGGERAEAFF	TGTGCCAGCAGTGAATTATCGCCAGGGGGCGAGAGGGCTGAAGCTTTCTTT
-	TRBV5-1	TRBJ1-3	few	CASSLGGLSSGNTIYF	TGCGCCAGCAGCTTGGGGGGACTGAGCTCTGGAAACACCATATATTTT
-	TRBV5-1	TRBJ2-4	-	CASSSMDYSLNIQYF	TGCGCCAGCAGCTCGATGGACTACTCCCTAAACATTCAGTACTTC
-	TRBV5-1	TRBJ2-5	-	CASSFQGPYQETQYF	TGCGCCAGCAGCTTCCAGGGCCCCTACCAAGAGACCCAGTACTTC
TRBD1	TRBV7-6	TRBJ1-5	once	CASSQTGGNQPQHF	TGTGCCAGCAGTCAAACAGGGGGCAATCAGCCCCAGCATTTT
-	TRBV7-2	TRBJ1-5	once	CASSLGRDPNQPQHF	TGTGCCAGCAGCTTGGGCAGGGATCCCAATCAGCCCCAGCATTTT
-	TRBV5-1	TRBJ1-1	-	CATTPGAGSTEAFF	TGCGCCACGACACCGGGAGCCGGGAGCACTGAAGCTTTCTTT
-	TRBV18	TRBJ2-1	few	CASSPSRGGNEQFF	TGTGCCAGCTCACCGTCGAGGGGGGGCAATGAGCAGTTCTTC
TRBD1	TRBV15	TRBJ1-2	-	CATSRRQGPLYGYTF	TGTGCCACCAGCCGCCGACAGGGGCCTCTCTATGGCTACACCTTC
TRBD1	TRBV23-1	TRBJ2-7	once	CASSQNRGTCPYEQYF	TGCGCCAGCAGTCAAAACAGGGGCACTTGTCCCTACGAGCAGTACTTC
-	TRBV4-3	TRBJ1-4	once	CASSRQGGEKLFF	TGCGCCAGCAGCCGGCAGGGAGGGGAAAAACTGTTTTTT
-	TRBV4-1	TRBJ1-2	-	CASSPLERVNYGYTF	TGCGCCAGCAGCCCCTTGGAGCGGGTGAACTATGGCTACACCTTC
-	TRBV12-5	TRBJ2-7	-	CASGPTGSYEQYF	TGTGCTAGTGGTCCGACAGGCTCCTACGAGCAGTACTTC
-	TRBV29-1	TRBJ2-2	-	CSVGRDTGELFF	TGCAGCGTTGGCAGGGACACCGGGGAGCTGTTTTTT
-	TRBV12-5	TRBJ2-5	few	CASGFEETQYF	TGTGCTAGTGGTTTCGAAGAGACCCAGTACTTC
TRBD2	TRBV4-2	TRBJ2-1	-	CASSGLAGPGNEQFF	TGTGCCAGCAGCGGACTAGCGGGGCCGGGAAATGAGCAGTTCTTC
-	TRBV6-1	TRBJ2-1	-	CASSEFRTAHNEQFF	TGTGCCAGCAGTGAATTCCGGACAGCTCACAATGAGCAGTTCTTC
-	TRBV6-6	TRBJ2-7	-	CASDHRANSYEQYF	TGTGCCAGCGATCACAGGGCGAACTCCTACGAGCAGTACTTC
TRBD2	TRBV30	TRBJ2-3	-	CAWSVAGGLSTDTQYF	TGTGCCTGGAGTGTTGCGGGGGGGCTCAGCACAGATACGCAGTATTTT
-	TRBV5-6	TRBJ2-5	-	CASSLRETQYF	TGTGCCAGCAGCTTGCGTGAGACCCAGTACTTC
TRBD2	TRBV19	TRBJ2-3	once	CASSRLASTDTQYF	TGTGCCAGTAGTAGACTAGCGAGCACAGATACGCAGTATTTT
TRBD2	TRBV4-1	TRBJ2-3	-	CASSQEGGLAGGPRDTQYF	TGCGCCAGCAGCCAAGAAGGGGGACTAGCGGGGGGGCCGAGGGATACGCAGTATTTT
-	TRBV27	TRBJ2-6	-	CASSFGKANVLTF	TGTGCCAGCAGTTTTGGCAAGGCCAACGTCCTGACTTTC